The 18 T cell receptor beta chains given below trace back to one sample, sequenced in a study of shared clonotypes between healthy human individuals. TCRdb's table, derived via immunoSEQ multiplex PCR, lists solely in-frame clones and lacks some. The sample includes roughly 530,000 clones, 90% to 97% of them seen just once. The specimen sequenced was naive CD4+ T cells sorted from blood. The subset here: CD45RA+ positively selected. The receptors were gathered from a woman aged 25 to 39 in good health.

CDR3: CASSYGGLYNEQFF. The CDR3 DNA reads as TGTGCCAGCAGTTACGGCGGACTATACAATGAGCAGTTCTTC. The rearrangement joins TRBV6-5 to TRBJ2-1; perhaps TRBD2 as D (6 bases). The V end was cut by 2 bases, the J end by 4 bases, with 9 bases between. Germline CDR1 and CDR2: MNHEY and SVGAGI. CDR3 length: 14 amino acids.

The chain combines TRBV5-6 with TRBJ1-1; tentative D call: TRBD1 (5 bases). Germline-derived CDR1 and CDR2 are SGHDT and YYEEEE. This CDR3 is built from 14 residues. The germline V and J ends were trimmed by 1 base and 7 bases, with 14 bases remaining between them. In DNA, the CDR3 is TGTGCCAGCAGCTTGCGTCTAGGGGCCCATGAAGCTTTCTTT. This translates into CASSLRLGAHEAFF.

The chain links TRBV11-3 to TRBJ2-1; 8 nucleotides align to TRBD1. With 5 bases clipped from V and 9 bases from J, the junction kept 9 bases outside the gene matches. CDR3 size: 14 residues. Germline assignment: CDR1 SGHNT and CDR2 YENEEA. The chain's CDR3 is CASSPGQGVGEQFF. CDR3 DNA sequence: TGTGCCAGCAGCCCCGGACAGGGAGTTGGTGAGCAGTTCTTC.

The chain joins TRBV5-1 to TRBJ2-5; D call uncertain. Trimming took off 2 bases at V and 2 bases at J, with 13 bases between the two ends. Per the germline V gene, CDR1 is SGHRS and CDR2 is YFSETQ. The CDR3 has 15 amino acids. The CDR3 DNA sequence: TGCGCCAGCAGCTTCGCCGGGCTAGAACAAGAGACCCAGTACTTC. It encodes CASSFAGLEQETQYF.

The gene calls are TRBV6-6 and TRBJ1-2, with a weak D call TRBD1 (6 bases). V lost 0 bases and J lost 8, with 10 bases in between. The CDR3 spans 13 residues. In germline, CDR1 is MNHNY, CDR2 SVGAGI (reference sequence). CDR3 sequence: CASSYSQGGGYTF. CDR3 nucleotides: TGTGCCAGCAGTTACTCACAGGGCGGCGGCTACACCTTC.

The chain links TRBV19 to TRBJ2-2; 7 bases are a match to TRBD2. This CDR3 region has 15 residues. The ends lost 3 bases at V and 4 bases at J; junction bases unmatched: 5. Germline V gene sequence: CDR1 LNHDA, CDR2 SQIVND (reference sequence). The CDR3 DNA sequence: TGTGCCAGTAGTATCGGCCTAGCGGCCACCGGGGAGCTGTTTTTT. Amino acids: CASSIGLAATGELFF.

The gene calls are TRBV7-2 and TRBJ2-7; the match to TRBD2 covers 8 bases. Trimming removed 1 base from V and 2 bases from J; junction bases left unmatched: 4. The germline gives CDR1 SGHTA, CDR2 FQGNSA. The length of the CDR3 is 15 residues. CDR3 sequence reads: CASSLEAGGPYEQYF. The CDR3 DNA follows: TGTGCCAGCAGCTTAGAGGCGGGAGGTCCCTACGAGCAGTACTTC.

This rearrangement joins TRBV6-6 to TRBJ2-1, with D hard to call. The CDR3 consists of 12 residues. Trimming removed 0 bases from V and 11 bases from J, with 8 bases in between. CDR1 and CDR2 (germline): MNHNY, SVGAGI (reference sequence). CDR3 amino acids: CASSYSPSQQFF. In DNA, the CDR3 is TGTGCCAGCAGTTACTCCCCTTCGCAGCAGTTCTTC.

The chain is built from TRBV4-2 and TRBJ1-5; D uncertain. V dropped 1 base and J dropped 0 bases, with 13 bases sitting between them. The germline CDR1 and CDR2 sequences are LGHNA and YNFKEQ. The CDR3 sequence is 17 residues long. The CDR3 DNA sequence: TGTGCCAGCAGCCAAGTGGGCGGTACTAGTAGCAATCAGCCCCAGCATTTT. Protein product: CASSQVGGTSSNQPQHF.

The chain combines TRBV6-5 with TRBJ2-5, with D perhaps matching TRBD1 (5 bases). Matching the DNA end better, TRBJ2-7 makes the J call doubtful. Per the germline V gene, CDR1 is MNHEY and CDR2 is SVGAGI. This CDR3 region has 15 residues. The DNA for the CDR3 is TGTGCCAGCAGCCCAAACCGACAGTTACCCTACGAGCAGTACTTC. This gives the protein CASSPNRQLPYEQYF.

The rearrangement uses TRBV9 and TRBJ1-1; D remains unclear. This CDR3 has 15 residues. The V end lost 0 bases, the J end lost 1 base, and 10 bases lay between the germline ends. The germline gives CDR1 SGDLS, CDR2 YYNGEE. The CDR3 nucleotides read TGTGCCAGCAGCGTAGGGGGAGATTGGAACACTGAAGCTTTCTTT. Its protein is CASSVGGDWNTEAFF.

The chain combines TRBV6-4 with TRBJ1-5; D is ambiguous. The germline gives CDR1 MRHNA, CDR2 SNTAGT. CDR3 length: 13 residues. The V end lost 6 bases, the J end lost 5 bases, and 11 bases lay between the germline ends. The CDR3 is CASSQEEDQPQHF. CDR3 in DNA: TGTGCCAGCAGCCAAGAGGAGGATCAGCCCCAGCATTTT.

The V call is TRBV28, the J call TRBJ2-1, with D possibly TRBD1 on 5 matching bases. This CDR3 region has 15 residues. Trimming pared 4 bases from V and 5 bases from J, leaving 15 bases between. The germline V gene encodes CDR1 MDHEN and CDR2 SYDVKM. CDR3 region: CASSSTGLVNNEQFF. The DNA of the CDR3 is TGTGCCAGCAGTTCAACAGGTTTGGTGAACAATGAGCAGTTCTTC.

V and J are TRBV19 and TRBJ1-2; TRBD1 matches at 9 bases. Germline V gene data show CDR1 as LNHDA and CDR2 as SQIVND (reference sequence). The CDR3 is 14 residues long. V shed 4 bases and J 4 bases; nucleotides not matched to a gene: 4. The CDR3 spells CASSSRDRVYGYTF. CDR3 nucleotides: TGTGCCAGTAGTAGCCGGGACAGGGTCTATGGCTACACCTTC.

This chain joins TRBV6-5 and TRBJ1-4; 8 bases line up with TRBD1. The CDR3 length is 15 residues. The germline CDR1 and CDR2 sequences are MNHEY and SVGAGI. V was clipped by 2 bases and J by 6 bases; unmatched bases: 5. The CDR3 reads CASSYGTGGDEKLFF. For the CDR3, the DNA is TGTGCCAGCAGTTACGGGACAGGTGGTGATGAAAAACTGTTTTTT.

V and J are TRBV2 and TRBJ1-2, with a possible D match to TRBD1 (5 bases). This CDR3 spans 15 amino acids. Germline V gives CDR1 SNHLY, CDR2 FYNNEI. V lost 1 base and J lost 6, with 15 bases in between. CDR3 region: CASSEVGRVIDGYTF. The CDR3 region has the DNA TGTGCCAGCAGTGAAGTAGGCAGGGTGATAGATGGCTACACCTTC.

The chain uses TRBV5-6 and TRBJ1-5; perhaps TRBD1 as D (5 bases). The CDR3 totals 16 residues. Trimming took off 0 bases at V and 0 bases at J, with 10 bases between the two ends. CDR1 is SGHDT, CDR2 YYEEEE, per germline. The CDR3 DNA reads as TGTGCCAGCAGCTTGGGGGGCAGTAATAGCAATCAGCCCCAGCATTTT. Residues: CASSLGGSNSNQPQHF.

The rearrangement links TRBV2 to TRBJ1-4; weak D call: TRBD1 (5 bases). This CDR3 is built from 18 residues. Looked up from germline, CDR1 is SNHLY and CDR2 is FYNNEI. V was pared by 10 bases and J by 0 bases, with 24 bases between. For the CDR3, the DNA is TGTGCCATCCTCCCCACCCTGCGAGGGACTGCAACTAATGAAAAACTGTTTTTT. It yields the protein CAILPTLRGTATNEKLFF.